Following are 23 T cell receptor beta chains from one sample sequenced in a study of cytomegalovirus exposure and HLA in healthy donors. PCR involved 60 Vbeta and 13 Jbeta primers. Method: immunoSEQ multiplex PCR; TCRdb's copy keeps in-frame clones and lacks some. The sample yields about 190,000 clones, 87% seen once. The sequencing sample was made of PBMCs. Receptors were obtained from a young man in good health and CMV-seronegative.

The V call is TRBV4-2, the J call TRBJ2-2, with 10 positions matching TRBD1. The CDR3 has 15 residues. V shed 6 bases and J 5 bases; nucleotides not matched to a gene: 6. The germline CDR1 and CDR2 sequences are LGHNA and YNFKEQ. The CDR3 loop reads CASSPGTGATGELFF. CDR3 coding DNA: TGTGCCAGCAGTCCCGGGACAGGGGCTACCGGGGAGCTGTTTTTT.

This sequence joins TRBV29-1 and TRBJ1-2; D is ambiguous. V was trimmed by 1 base and J by 4 bases, leaving 10 bases between them. The CDR3 is made up of 13 amino acids. Germline CDR1 is SQVTM and CDR2 is ANQGSEA. The CDR3 DNA reads TGCAGCGTTGAAGGGGCAAGACCCTATGGCTACACCTTC. Protein: CSVEGARPYGYTF.

The V call is TRBV7-6, the J call TRBJ2-6, with 7 bases lining up with TRBD1. The length of the CDR3 is 18 residues. V was pared by 3 bases and J by 0 bases, with 8 bases of the junction left unmatched. The V gene's germline CDR1 is SGHVS and CDR2 FNYEAQ. In DNA, the CDR3 is TGTGCCAGCAGCTTCCCGACAGGGAGTCCCTCTGGGGCCAACGTCCTGACTTTC. Amino acid sequence: CASSFPTGSPSGANVLTF.

The chain combines TRBV5-1 with TRBJ1-4, with D possibly being TRBD1 (5 bases). V dropped 2 bases and J dropped 6 bases, with 5 bases sitting between them. CDR3 length: 12 residues. CDR1 and CDR2 (germline): SGHRS, YFSETQ. CDR3 sequence reads: CASSLGDEKLFF. In DNA, the CDR3 is TGCGCCAGCAGCTTAGGGGATGAAAAACTGTTTTTT.

The CDR3 DNA reads TGTGCCAGCAGCCGCCGGGAAATAACCTATGAGCAGTTCTTC. This encodes CASSRREITYEQFF. The rearrangement links TRBV7-2 to TRBJ2-1, with D perhaps TRBD2 (5 bases). This CDR3 comprises 14 residues. Between the trimmed V and J ends, which lost 5 bases and 8 bases, there was a span of 16 bases. In germline, CDR1 is SGHTA, CDR2 FQGNSA.

The chain links TRBV7-2 to TRBJ1-3; a weak D match, TRBD1 (5 bases). V gave up 0 bases and J gave up 8 bases, with 14 bases separating them. Germline values: CDR1 SGHTA, CDR2 FQGNSA. This CDR3 has 15 residues. The CDR3 sequence: CASSLASQGEDTIYF. CDR3 nucleotide sequence: TGTGCCAGCAGCTTAGCGTCCCAGGGTGAGGACACCATATATTTT.

This sequence joins TRBV6-1 and TRBJ2-7; weak D call: TRBD1 (6 bases). CDR1 MNHNS and CDR2 SASEGT come from the germline V gene. The V gene lost 2 bases and the J gene lost 3 bases, with 14 bases spanning the gap. The CDR3 contains 15 residues. CDR3 DNA: TGTGCCAGCAGTGAACCTCCAGGGGTCGGCTACGAGCAGTACTTC. This gives the protein CASSEPPGVGYEQYF.

The V gene is TRBV4-2, the J gene TRBJ2-2; D gene unclear. The CDR3 runs to 16 residues. Germline CDR1 is LGHNA and CDR2 is YNFKEQ. V lost 1 base, J lost 5 bases, and 14 bases lay in between. CDR3: CASSQVNLEATGELFF. The CDR3 bases are TGTGCCAGCAGCCAAGTGAATCTCGAGGCTACCGGGGAGCTGTTTTTT.

This chain joins TRBV28 and TRBJ2-1, with D perhaps TRBD1 (6 bases). CDR3 length: 12 residues. Between the trimmed V and J ends, which lost 10 bases and 7 bases, there was a span of 14 bases. Per germline, CDR1 MDHEN and CDR2 SYDVKM. The CDR3 bases are TGTGCCACCGGGACAAGGACAAATGAGCAGTTCTTC. It encodes CATGTRTNEQFF.

The chain carries TRBV2 and TRBJ2-7, with 9 bases matching TRBD1. CDR3 length equals 14 residues. The V and J ends lost 4 bases and 5 bases, in that order; junction bases with no gene match: 6. Per the germline V gene, CDR1 is SNHLY and CDR2 is FYNNEI. The CDR3 spells CASSGDREGHEQYF. The CDR3 DNA reads as TGTGCCAGCAGTGGGGACAGGGAAGGACACGAGCAGTACTTC.

V gene TRBV19 combines with J gene TRBJ1-4, with 9 bases identical to TRBD1. This CDR3 has 16 amino acids. V lost 4 bases to trimming and J lost 8 bases; unmatched junction nucleotides: 11. Germline CDR1 LNHDA, CDR2 SQIVND (reference sequence). The CDR3 reads CASSTAPQGAAEKLFF. CDR3 DNA sequence: TGTGCCAGTAGTACAGCCCCACAGGGGGCGGCGGAAAAACTGTTTTTT.

V gene TRBV28 combines with J gene TRBJ2-7; D remains ambiguous. This CDR3 contains 13 residues. Trimming shortened V by 8 bases and J by 2 bases, and 13 bases separated the two germline ends. The germline V gene has CDR1 MDHEN and CDR2 SYDVKM. CDR3 in DNA: TGTGCCAGCGGAAATAGACAAGCCTACGAGCAGTACTTC. Its translation: CASGNRQAYEQYF.

The chain combines TRBV19 with TRBJ1-1, with D possibly being TRBD1 (6 bases). CDR3 length: 15 residues. Per the germline V gene, CDR1 is LNHDA and CDR2 is SQIVND (reference sequence). V was pared by 5 bases and J by 1 base, with 14 bases between. CDR3 residues: CASSGGRGGNTEAFF. For the CDR3, the DNA is TGTGCCAGTAGTGGAGGAAGGGGGGGGAACACTGAAGCTTTCTTT.

The V and J genes are TRBV6-5 and TRBJ2-7, with D possibly matching TRBD1 (6 bases). V lost 8 bases to trimming and J lost 4 bases, with 12 bases between them. The CDR3 totals 12 residues. Per germline, CDR1 MNHEY and CDR2 SVGAGI. For the CDR3, the DNA is TGTGCCAGCTCCCGGGACAATTACGAGCAGTACTTC. Its translation: CASSRDNYEQYF.

The V and J genes are TRBV19 and TRBJ2-1; TRBD2 aligns across 9 bases. This CDR3 spans 17 amino acids. The germline V gene encodes CDR1 LNHDA and CDR2 SQIVND (reference sequence). V lost 3 bases and J lost 7; bases outside the gene matches: 13. CDR3 loop: CASSISLAGGPGNEQFF. In DNA, the CDR3 is TGTGCCAGTAGTATTTCGTTGGCGGGAGGGCCGGGGAATGAGCAGTTCTTC.

V is TRBV7-2 and J is TRBJ2-1, with D possibly TRBD2 on 6 matching bases. Deletions cut 2 bases from V and 7 bases from J, with 15 bases between. CDR3 length equals 15 residues. Germline-derived CDR1 and CDR2 are SGHTA and FQGNSA. CDR3 bases: TGTGCCAGCAGCTTAACGGGGAGGCCTACAAATGAGCAGTTCTTC. This gives the protein CASSLTGRPTNEQFF.

The chain couples TRBV9 to TRBJ1-1; perhaps TRBD1 as D (5 bases). Looked up from germline, CDR1 is SGDLS and CDR2 is YYNGEE. The CDR3 covers 14 residues. V was clipped by 0 bases and J by 7 bases, with 13 bases between them. CDR3 in DNA: TGTGCCAGCAGCGTAGGCGACAGATGGAGTGAAGCTTTCTTT. Residues: CASSVGDRWSEAFF. Filled out from reference TRBV9 and TRBJ1-1, the complete variable domain reads DSGVTQTPKHLITATGQRVTLRCSPRSGDLSVYWYQQSLDQGLQFLIQYYNGEERAKGNILERFSAQQFPDLHSELNLSSLELGDSALYFCASSVGDRWSEAFFGQGTRLTVV.

A few counts support this clone. The genes are TRBV30 and TRBJ1-6; 8 positions agree with TRBD1. This CDR3 has 13 residues. The ends lost 4 bases at V and 7 bases at J; junction bases unmatched: 3. Per the germline V gene, CDR1 is GTSNPN and CDR2 is SVGIG (reference sequence). CDR3 nucleotide sequence: TGTGCCTGGACCCCAGGGGGCAATTCACCCCTCCACTTT. Its protein product is CAWTPGGNSPLHF.

This chain links TRBV6-5 with TRBJ2-7, with TRBD1 matching 8 bases. This CDR3 contains 14 residues. V lost 8 bases and J lost 6; bases outside the gene matches: 12. From germline, CDR1 is MNHEY and CDR2 SVGAGI. CDR3 nucleotides: TGTGCCAGCGGGTGGGGGACAGGCTCCCGCGAGCAGTACTTC. It specifies CASGWGTGSREQYF.

The gene calls are TRBV2 and TRBJ1-4; the D gene is possibly TRBD1 (5 bases). Trimming removed 4 bases at V and 7 bases at J, with 22 bases between. CDR3 size: 17 residues. From germline, CDR1 is SNHLY and CDR2 FYNNEI. The CDR3 nucleotides are TGTGCCAGCAGTGGGTCAGCGGGGACGTCAAGTAGTGAAAAACTGTTTTTT. Its protein product is CASSGSAGTSSSEKLFF. The variable domain in full, completed from reference TRBV2 and TRBJ1-4, reads EPEVTQTPSHQVTQMGQEVILRCVPISNHLYFYWYRQILGQKVEFLVSFYNNEISEKSEIFDDQFSVERPDGSNFTLKIRSTKLEDSAMYFCASSGSAGTSSSEKLFFGSGTQLSVL.

The V and J genes are TRBV30 and TRBJ2-3; tentatively, D is TRBD2 (5 bases). The CDR3 runs 13 residues. Trimming pared 0 bases from V and 11 bases from J, leaving 15 bases between. Germline lookup yields CDR1 GTSNPN and CDR2 SVGIG (reference sequence). The CDR3 loop is CAWSVGPGGGQYF. CDR3 bases: TGTGCCTGGAGTGTAGGTCCGGGCGGAGGGCAGTATTTT.

This clone came up once. As DNA, the CDR3 is TGTGCCAGCAGCCAGGAAGGGGGGGCCTACGAGACCCAGTACTTC. This gives the protein CASSQEGGAYETQYF. The rearrangement uses TRBV11-2 and TRBJ2-5; TRBD2 might be the D (7 bases). CDR1 is SGHAT, CDR2 FQNNGV, per germline. V lost 5 bases and J lost 5, with 18 bases in between. CDR3 length equals 15 residues.

The chain joins TRBV28 to TRBJ1-1; 8 bases are shared with TRBD1. Germline values: CDR1 MDHEN, CDR2 SYDVKM. After removal of 3 bases from V and 4 bases from J, the junction contained 7 bases not matched to a gene. The CDR3 length is 15 residues. The CDR3: CASSLDTGTGTEAFF. The CDR3 DNA follows: TGTGCCAGCAGTTTGGATACCGGGACAGGCACTGAAGCTTTCTTT.